The sequence of this T cell receptor beta chain was determined in a study of blood T cells in healthy people across ages. A few counts support this clonotype. Together with a sample-barcoded 5' primer, a J-beta primer mix was included in a second PCR lasting 7 to 11 cycles. Samples each returned at least 2.5 million CDR3-containing paired-end reads. TCRdb re-analysed the 5' RACE reads in MiXCR, keeping a single row per CDR3 protein. The sample lists hundreds of thousands of distinct CDR3 sequences; around 48% were seen once. V gave up 2 bases and J gave up 5 bases, with 13 bases separating them. Germline V lookup: CDR1 MNHEY, CDR2 SVGAGI. The CDR3 sequence is 14 residues long.

The TCR originated in a man in his thirties or forties in good health. The chain uses TRBV6-5 and TRBJ2-7; no firm D call. What was sequenced was blood. CDR3 nucleotides: TGTGCCAGCAGTTACCGCGGCGGCCCCAACGAGCAGTACTTC. Its translation: CASSYRGGPNEQYF.